The 12 T cell receptor beta chains presented below share a single source sample, sequenced in a study of T-cell reconstitution after alpha-beta-depleted transplantation in children. Using unique molecular identifiers, the investigators prepared the TCRbeta library. Each CDR3 protein gets one entry after TCRdb re-called the PCR reads with MiXCR. The sample lists 70,000 or so distinct CDR3 sequences; 11% were seen once. Source: PBMCs, taken before TCRalphabeta/CD19-depleted stem cell transplant. These receptors were obtained from a boy between 5 and 17 years old with acute myeloid leukemia, due to receive a stem cell transplant.

This chain uses TRBV28 with TRBJ2-3; D remains ambiguous. The CDR3 has 13 residues. In germline, CDR1 is MDHEN, CDR2 SYDVKM. Trimming took 2 bases from V and 2 from J, leaving 5 bases between them. The CDR3 is CASSLHITDTQYF. CDR3 in DNA: TGTGCCAGCAGTTTACACATCACAGATACGCAGTATTTT.

This clonotype was observed many times. The V call is TRBV13, the J call TRBJ2-3, with TRBD2 matching 13 bases. Trimming took 11 bases from V and 3 from J; bases not matched to a gene: 14. The CDR3 is 17 amino acids. The germline V gene encodes CDR1 PRHDT and CDR2 FYEKMQ (reference sequence). The CDR3, as DNA: TGTGCCCGACTAGCGGGAGGCGGACTAAGATCAACAGATACGCAGTATTTT. Translating gives CARLAGGGLRSTDTQYF.

This clonotype was seen at least ten times. The rearrangement joins TRBV15 to TRBJ1-4; no clear D gene. Germline V gene sequence: CDR1 LNHNV, CDR2 YYDKDF (reference sequence). Trimming cost V 0 bases and J 10 bases, with 6 bases left between them. This CDR3 has 12 residues. CDR3 nucleotides: TGTGCCACCAGCAGAGATGAAGCAAAACTGTTTTTT. It codes for CATSRDEAKLFF.

The chain employs TRBV10-3 and TRBJ1-1; TRBD1 is a possible D gene (5 bases). The germline CDR1 and CDR2 sequences are ENHRY and SYGVKD. V was shortened by 2 bases and J by 4 bases, with 11 bases between the two germline ends. The CDR3 has 14 amino acids. CDR3: CAISEVGDFTEAFF. Here the CDR3 DNA reads TGTGCCATCAGTGAGGTAGGGGACTTCACTGAAGCTTTCTTT.

This clonotype was counted at least ten times. The V gene is TRBV4-2, the J gene TRBJ1-6; perhaps TRBD1 as D (5 bases). The V and J ends lost 1 base and 7 bases respectively, with 11 bases between them. CDR1 LGHNA and CDR2 YNFKEQ come from the germline V gene. The CDR3 covers 15 residues. CDR3 amino acids: CASSQVLGGNSPLHF. CDR3 DNA sequence: TGTGCCAGCAGCCAAGTTCTCGGGGGAAATTCACCCCTCCACTTT.

V and J are TRBV14 and TRBJ2-2; D call uncertain. V was pared by 0 bases and J by 4 bases, with 6 bases between. This CDR3 region has 14 residues. Germline CDR1 reads SGHDN; CDR2 reads FVKESK. The CDR3 sequence is CASSQDMITGELFF. The CDR3 DNA follows: TGTGCCAGCAGCCAAGATATGATCACCGGGGAGCTGTTTTTT. The entire variable domain, with the rest obtained from reference TRBV14 and TRBJ2-2, is as follows: EAGVTQFPSHSVIEKGQTVTLRCDPISGHDNLYWYRRVMGKEIKFLLHFVKESKQDESGMPNNRFLAERTGGTYSTLKVQPAELEDSGVYFCASSQDMITGELFFGEGSRLTVL.

This clonotype was seen many times. This chain connects TRBV4-2 to TRBJ2-2; weak D call: TRBD2 (6 bases). Germline V gives CDR1 LGHNA, CDR2 YNFKEQ. The V and J ends lost 1 base and 3 bases respectively, with 12 bases between them. The CDR3 totals 16 residues. CDR3 coding DNA: TGTGCCAGCAGCCAAGGTTTCAGGGAGGACACCGGGGAGCTGTTTTTT. It codes for CASSQGFREDTGELFF.

This clonotype has at least ten counts. The DNA of the CDR3 is TGCGCCAGCAGCTTTACGGGACAGGAGACCCAGTACTTC. This gives the protein CASSFTGQETQYF. The chain uses TRBV5-1 and TRBJ2-5; 7 nucleotides align to TRBD1. The CDR3 runs 13 residues. Germline assignment: CDR1 SGHRS and CDR2 YFSETQ. The trim removed 2 bases at V and 5 bases at J, leaving 3 bases unmatched.

This clonotype was seen at least ten times. The chain combines TRBV12-3 or TRBV12-4 with TRBJ2-3; 12 positions agree with TRBD2. Trimming removed 5 bases from V and 11 bases from J; junction bases left unmatched: 5. The CDR3 has 13 residues. DNA of the CDR3: TGTGCCAGCAGTCCTGGACTAGCGGGGCGGCAGTATTTT. Protein product: CASSPGLAGRQYF.

There are many counts of this clonotype. The rearrangement joins TRBV7-9 to TRBJ1-2; perhaps TRBD1 as D (6 bases). Between the trimmed V and J ends, which lost 6 bases and 4 bases, there was a span of 15 bases. From germline, CDR1 is SEHNR and CDR2 FQNEAQ (reference sequence). This CDR3 is 14 amino acids long. CDR3 loop: CASSTSGASYGYTF. The CDR3 nucleotides are TGTGCCAGCAGTACCTCGGGGGCCTCCTATGGCTACACCTTC.

This clonotype was observed at least ten times. The chain has TRBV7-9 and TRBJ2-2, with D unclear. The V gene's germline CDR1 is SEHNR and CDR2 FQNEAQ (reference sequence). Trimming cost V 4 bases and J 6 bases, with 15 bases left between them. The CDR3 runs 15 residues. The CDR3 is CASSSPSGKAGELFF. Written as DNA, the CDR3 is TGTGCCAGCAGCTCCCCGAGTGGGAAGGCCGGGGAGCTGTTTTTT.

This clonotype was seen many times. This chain joins TRBV12-3 or TRBV12-4 and TRBJ2-7; TRBD1 matches 7 bases. This CDR3 has 14 residues. The V and J ends lost 5 bases and 8 bases, in that order; junction bases with no gene match: 12. CDR3 residues: CASSLNNRGPKQYF. The CDR3 DNA sequence: TGTGCCAGCAGTCTCAATAACAGGGGCCCCAAGCAGTACTTC.